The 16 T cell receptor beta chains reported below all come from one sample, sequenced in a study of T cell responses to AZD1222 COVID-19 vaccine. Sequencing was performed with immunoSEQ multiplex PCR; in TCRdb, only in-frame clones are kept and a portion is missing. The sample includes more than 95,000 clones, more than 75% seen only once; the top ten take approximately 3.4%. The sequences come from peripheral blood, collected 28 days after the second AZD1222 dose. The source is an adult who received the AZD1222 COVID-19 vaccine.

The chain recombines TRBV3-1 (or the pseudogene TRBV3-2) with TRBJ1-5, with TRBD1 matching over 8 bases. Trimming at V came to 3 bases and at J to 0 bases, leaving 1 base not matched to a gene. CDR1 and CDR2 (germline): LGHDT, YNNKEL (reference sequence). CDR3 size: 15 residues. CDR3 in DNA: TGTGCCAGCAGCCAGACAGGGGATAGCAATCAGCCCCAGCATTTT. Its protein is CASSQTGDSNQPQHF.

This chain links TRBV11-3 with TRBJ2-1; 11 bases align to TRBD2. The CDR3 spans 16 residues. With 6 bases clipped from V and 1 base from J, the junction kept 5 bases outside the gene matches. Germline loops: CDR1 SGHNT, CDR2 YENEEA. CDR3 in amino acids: CASSSLAGVSYNEQFF. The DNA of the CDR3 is TGTGCCAGCAGTTCACTAGCGGGGGTATCCTACAATGAGCAGTTCTTC. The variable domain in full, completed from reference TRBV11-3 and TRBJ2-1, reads EAGVVQSPRYKIIEKKQPVAFWCNPISGHNTLYWYLQNLGQGPELLIRYENEEAVDDSQLPKDRFSAERLKGVDSTLKIQPAELGDSAVYLCASSSLAGVSYNEQFFGPGTRLTVL.

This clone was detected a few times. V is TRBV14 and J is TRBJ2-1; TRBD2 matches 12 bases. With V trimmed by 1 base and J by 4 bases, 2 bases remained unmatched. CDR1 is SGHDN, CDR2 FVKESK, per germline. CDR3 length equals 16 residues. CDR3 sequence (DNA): TGTGCCAGCAGCCAAGCGCTAGCGGGAGGGTACAATGAGCAGTTCTTC. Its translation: CASSQALAGGYNEQFF.

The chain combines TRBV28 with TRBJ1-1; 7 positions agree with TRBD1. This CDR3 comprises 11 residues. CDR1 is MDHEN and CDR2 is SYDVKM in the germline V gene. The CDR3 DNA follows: TGTTGGGGACAGCCGAACACTGAAGCTTTCTTT. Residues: CWGQPNTEAFF.

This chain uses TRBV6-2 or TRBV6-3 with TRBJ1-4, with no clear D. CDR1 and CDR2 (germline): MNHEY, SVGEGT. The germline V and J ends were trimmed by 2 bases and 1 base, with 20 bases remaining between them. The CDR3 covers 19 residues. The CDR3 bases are TGTGCCAGCAGTTACAGTGAGTCCGGGTTGGTGAGAACTAATGAAAAACTGTTTTTT. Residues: CASSYSESGLVRTNEKLFF.

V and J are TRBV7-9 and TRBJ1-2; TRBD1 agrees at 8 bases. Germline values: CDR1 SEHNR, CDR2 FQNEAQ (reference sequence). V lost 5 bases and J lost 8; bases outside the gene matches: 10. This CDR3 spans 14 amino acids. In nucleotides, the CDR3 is TGTGCCAGCAGCCTAGAGCAGGGGGCTTGGGGCTACACCTTC. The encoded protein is CASSLEQGAWGYTF.

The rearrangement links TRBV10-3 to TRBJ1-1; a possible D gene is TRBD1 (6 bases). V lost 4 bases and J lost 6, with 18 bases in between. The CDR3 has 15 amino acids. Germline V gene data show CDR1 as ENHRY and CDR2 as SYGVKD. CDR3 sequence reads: CAISGRVGGRPEAFF. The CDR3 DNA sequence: TGTGCCATCAGTGGCAGGGTAGGGGGGAGACCTGAAGCTTTCTTT.

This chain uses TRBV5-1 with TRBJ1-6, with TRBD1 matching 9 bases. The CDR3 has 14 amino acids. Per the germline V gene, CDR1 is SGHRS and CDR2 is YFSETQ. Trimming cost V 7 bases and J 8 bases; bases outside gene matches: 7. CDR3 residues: CASGPTGGDSPLHF. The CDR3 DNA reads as TGCGCCAGCGGACCGACAGGGGGGGATTCACCCCTCCACTTT.

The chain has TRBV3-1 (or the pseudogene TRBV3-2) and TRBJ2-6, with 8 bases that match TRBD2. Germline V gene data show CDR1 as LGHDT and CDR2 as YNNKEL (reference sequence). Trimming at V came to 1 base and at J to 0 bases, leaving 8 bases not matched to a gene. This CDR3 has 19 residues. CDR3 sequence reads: CASSQGGLVSRSGANVLTF. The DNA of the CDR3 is TGTGCCAGCAGCCAAGGGGGACTAGTAAGTCGCTCTGGGGCCAACGTCCTGACTTTC.

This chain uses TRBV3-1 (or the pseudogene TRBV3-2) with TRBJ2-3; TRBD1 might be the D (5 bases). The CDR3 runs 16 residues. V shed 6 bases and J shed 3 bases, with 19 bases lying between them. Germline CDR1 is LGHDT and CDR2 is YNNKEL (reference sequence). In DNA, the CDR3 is TGTGCCAGCAGTAGACAGTCTCCAAGACCGACAGATACGCAGTATTTT. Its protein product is CASSRQSPRPTDTQYF.

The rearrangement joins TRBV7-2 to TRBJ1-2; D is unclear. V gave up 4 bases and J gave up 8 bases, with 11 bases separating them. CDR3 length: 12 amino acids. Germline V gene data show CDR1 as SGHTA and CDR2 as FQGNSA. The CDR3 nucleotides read TGTGCCAGCAGCTCCCTTAATTGGGGCTACACCTTC. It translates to CASSSLNWGYTF.

In DNA form, the CDR3 reads TGTGCCAGCAGCGCCTTGGCGAACTATGGCTACACCTTC. Translated: CASSALANYGYTF. The V and J genes are TRBV3-1 (or the pseudogene TRBV3-2) and TRBJ1-2, with unresolved D. CDR3 length: 13 amino acids. Trimming stripped 5 bases from V and 2 bases from J, with 9 bases between. Germline V gene data show CDR1 as LGHDT and CDR2 as YNNKEL (reference sequence).

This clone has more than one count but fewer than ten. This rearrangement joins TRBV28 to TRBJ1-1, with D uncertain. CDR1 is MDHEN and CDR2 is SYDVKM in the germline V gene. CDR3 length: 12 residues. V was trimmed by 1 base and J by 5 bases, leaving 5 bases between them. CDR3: CASSLLGTEAFF. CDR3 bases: TGTGCCAGCAGTTTATTGGGGACTGAAGCTTTCTTT.

The CDR3 nucleotides read TGTGCCAGCAGCTTAGCTAGCGGTAGCACAGATACGCAGTATTTT. Translation gives CASSLASGSTDTQYF. The chain uses TRBV7-9 and TRBJ2-3; perhaps TRBD2 as D (6 bases). This CDR3 comprises 15 residues. Trimming removed 0 bases from V and 0 bases from J, with 7 bases in between. Germline V gene data show CDR1 as SEHNR and CDR2 as FQNEAQ (reference sequence).

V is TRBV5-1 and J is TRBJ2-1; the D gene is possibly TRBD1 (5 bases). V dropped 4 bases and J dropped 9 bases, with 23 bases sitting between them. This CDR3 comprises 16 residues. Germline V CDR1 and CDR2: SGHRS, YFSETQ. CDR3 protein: CASSQTQGASESEQFF. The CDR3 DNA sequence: TGCGCCAGCAGCCAGACCCAAGGGGCCTCCGAAAGTGAGCAGTTCTTC.

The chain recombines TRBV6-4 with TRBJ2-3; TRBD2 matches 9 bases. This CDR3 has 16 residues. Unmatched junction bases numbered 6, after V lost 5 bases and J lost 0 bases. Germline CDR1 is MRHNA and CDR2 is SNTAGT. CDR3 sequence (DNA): TGTGCCAGCAGTCCCATAGCGGGAGCTAGCACAGATACGCAGTATTTT. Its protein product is CASSPIAGASTDTQYF.